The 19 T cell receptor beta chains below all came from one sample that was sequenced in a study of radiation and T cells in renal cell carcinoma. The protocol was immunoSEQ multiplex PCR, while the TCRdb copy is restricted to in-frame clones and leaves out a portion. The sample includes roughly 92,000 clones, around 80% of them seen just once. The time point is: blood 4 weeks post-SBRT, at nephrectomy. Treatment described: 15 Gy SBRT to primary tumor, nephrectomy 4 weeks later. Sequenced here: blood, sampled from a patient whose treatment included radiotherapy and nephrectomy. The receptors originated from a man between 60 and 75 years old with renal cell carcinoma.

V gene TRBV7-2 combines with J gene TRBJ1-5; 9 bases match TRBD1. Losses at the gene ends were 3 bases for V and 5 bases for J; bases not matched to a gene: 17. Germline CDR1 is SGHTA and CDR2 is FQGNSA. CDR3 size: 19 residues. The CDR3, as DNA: TGTGCCAGCAGCTTCGATAACCCTTGGTCGGGACAGGGCGATCAGCCCCAGCATTTT. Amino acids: CASSFDNPWSGQGDQPQHF.

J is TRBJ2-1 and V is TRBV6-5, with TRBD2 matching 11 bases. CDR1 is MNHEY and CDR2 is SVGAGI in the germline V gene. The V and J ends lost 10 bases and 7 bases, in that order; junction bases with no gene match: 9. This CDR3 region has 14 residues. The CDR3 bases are TGTGCCATAGGGTCGCCTAGCGGGAGGAATGAGCAGTTCTTC. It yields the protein CAIGSPSGRNEQFF.

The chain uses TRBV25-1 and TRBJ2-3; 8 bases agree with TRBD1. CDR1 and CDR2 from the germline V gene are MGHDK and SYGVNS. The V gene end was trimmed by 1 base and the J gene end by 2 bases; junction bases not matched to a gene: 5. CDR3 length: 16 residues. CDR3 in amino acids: CASSESRTGYTDTQYF. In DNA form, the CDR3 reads TGTGCCAGCAGTGAATCCCGGACAGGGTACACAGATACGCAGTATTTT.

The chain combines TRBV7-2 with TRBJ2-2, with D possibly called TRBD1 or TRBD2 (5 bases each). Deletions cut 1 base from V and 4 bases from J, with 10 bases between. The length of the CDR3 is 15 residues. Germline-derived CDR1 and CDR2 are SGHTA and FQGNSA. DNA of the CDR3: TGTGCCAGCAGCTTAGTACGGGGCGGCACCGGGGAGCTGTTTTTT. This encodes CASSLVRGGTGELFF. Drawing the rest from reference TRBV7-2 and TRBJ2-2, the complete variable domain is GAGVSQSPSNKVTEKGKDVELRCDPISGHTALYWYRQSLGQGLEFLIYFQGNSAPDKSGLPSDRFSAERTGGSVSTLTIQRTQQEDSAVYLCASSLVRGGTGELFFGEGSRLTVL.

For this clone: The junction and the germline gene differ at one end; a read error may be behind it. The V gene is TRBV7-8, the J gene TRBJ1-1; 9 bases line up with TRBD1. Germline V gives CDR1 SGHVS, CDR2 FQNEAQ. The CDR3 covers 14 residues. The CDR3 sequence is CASSLETGGVILAF. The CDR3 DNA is TGTGCCAGCAGCCTAGAGACAGGGGGGGTCATATTAGCGTTT.

The CDR3 region is CASSGGSGELFF. The CDR3 nucleotides read TGTGCCAGCTCAGGAGGGTCCGGGGAGCTGTTTTTT. The J gene is TRBJ2-2, the V gene TRBV18; a weak D match, TRBD2 (6 bases). This CDR3 has 12 amino acids. With 5 bases removed from V and 6 bases from J, the gap between germline ends came to 7 bases. Germline values: CDR1 KGHSH, CDR2 LQKENI.

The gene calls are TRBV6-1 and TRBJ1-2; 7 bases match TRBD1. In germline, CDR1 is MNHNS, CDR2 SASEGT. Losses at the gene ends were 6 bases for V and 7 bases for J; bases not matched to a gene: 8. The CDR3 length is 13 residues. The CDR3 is CASRAGTALGYTF. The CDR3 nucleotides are TGTGCCAGCAGGGCCGGGACAGCCCTTGGCTACACCTTC.

CDR3 in amino acids: CASSVELAEETQYF. The CDR3 DNA reads as TGTGCCAGCAGCGTAGAGCTAGCCGAAGAGACCCAGTACTTC. The rearrangement joins TRBV9 to TRBJ2-5; D possibly corresponds to TRBD2 (5 bases). The CDR3 runs 14 residues. V was clipped by 0 bases and J by 3 bases, with 9 bases between them. Germline CDR1 reads SGDLS; CDR2 reads YYNGEE.

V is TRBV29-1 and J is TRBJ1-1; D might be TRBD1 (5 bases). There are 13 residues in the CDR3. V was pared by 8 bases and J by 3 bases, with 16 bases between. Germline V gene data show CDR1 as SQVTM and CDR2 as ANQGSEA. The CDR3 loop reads CSTPAAGDTEAFF. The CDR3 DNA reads TGCAGCACCCCGGCGGCGGGGGACACTGAAGCTTTCTTT.

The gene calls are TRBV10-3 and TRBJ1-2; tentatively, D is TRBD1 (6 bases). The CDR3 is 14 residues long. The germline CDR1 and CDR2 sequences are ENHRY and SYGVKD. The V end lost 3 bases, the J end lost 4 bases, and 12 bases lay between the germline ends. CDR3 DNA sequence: TGTGCCATCAGTGACACGGGGGCAGGCTATGGCTACACCTTC. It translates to CAISDTGAGYGYTF.

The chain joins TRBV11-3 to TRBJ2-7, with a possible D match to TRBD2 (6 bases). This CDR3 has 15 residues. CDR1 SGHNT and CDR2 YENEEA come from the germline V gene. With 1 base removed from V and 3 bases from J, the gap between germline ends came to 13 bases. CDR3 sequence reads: CASSLVGTGDYEQYF. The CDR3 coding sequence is TGTGCCAGCAGCTTAGTCGGGACTGGGGACTACGAGCAGTACTTC.

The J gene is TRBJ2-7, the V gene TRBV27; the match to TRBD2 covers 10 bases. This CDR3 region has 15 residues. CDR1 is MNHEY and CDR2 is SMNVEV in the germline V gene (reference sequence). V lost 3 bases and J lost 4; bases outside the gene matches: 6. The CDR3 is CASSLYSGRGYEQYF. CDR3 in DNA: TGTGCCAGCAGTTTGTACAGCGGGAGGGGGTACGAGCAGTACTTC.

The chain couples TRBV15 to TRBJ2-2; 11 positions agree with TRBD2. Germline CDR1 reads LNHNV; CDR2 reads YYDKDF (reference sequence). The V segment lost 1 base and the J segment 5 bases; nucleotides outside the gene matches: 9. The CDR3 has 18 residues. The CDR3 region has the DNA TGTGCCACCAGCAGAGGTCCCCTAGCGGGAGGCAGGACCGGGGAGCTGTTTTTT. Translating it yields CATSRGPLAGGRTGELFF.

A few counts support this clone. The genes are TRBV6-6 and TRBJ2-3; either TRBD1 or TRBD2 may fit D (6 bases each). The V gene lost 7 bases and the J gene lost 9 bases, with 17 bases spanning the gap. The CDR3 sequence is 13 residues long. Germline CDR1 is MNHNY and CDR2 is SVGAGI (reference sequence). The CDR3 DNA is TGTGCCAGCAAATTTGGGGGGCAGGGGACGCAGTATTTT. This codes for CASKFGGQGTQYF.

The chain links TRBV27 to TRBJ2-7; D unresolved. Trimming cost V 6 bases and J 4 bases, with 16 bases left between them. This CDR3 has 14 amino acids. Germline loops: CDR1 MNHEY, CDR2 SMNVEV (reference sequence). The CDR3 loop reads CASRVGWDSYEQYF. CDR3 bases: TGTGCCAGCAGGGTCGGGTGGGATAGTTACGAGCAGTACTTC.

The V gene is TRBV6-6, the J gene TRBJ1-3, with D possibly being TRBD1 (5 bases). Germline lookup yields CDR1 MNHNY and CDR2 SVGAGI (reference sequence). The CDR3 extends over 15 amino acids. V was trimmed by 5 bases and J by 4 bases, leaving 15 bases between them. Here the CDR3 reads CASSNPQGQGNTIYF. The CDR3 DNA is TGTGCCAGCAGTAACCCTCAGGGCCAGGGAAACACCATATATTTT.

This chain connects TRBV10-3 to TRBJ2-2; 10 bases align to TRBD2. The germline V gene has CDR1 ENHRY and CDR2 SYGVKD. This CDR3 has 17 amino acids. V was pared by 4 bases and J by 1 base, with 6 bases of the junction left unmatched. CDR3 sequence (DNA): TGTGCCATCAGTGGAGGAAGCGGGAGGGGGAACACCGGGGAGCTGTTTTTT. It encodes CAISGGSGRGNTGELFF.

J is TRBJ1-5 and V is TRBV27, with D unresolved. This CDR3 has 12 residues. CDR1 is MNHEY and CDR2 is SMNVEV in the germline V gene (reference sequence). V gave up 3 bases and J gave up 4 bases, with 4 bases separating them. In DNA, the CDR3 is TGTGCCAGCAGTTTTTGGAATCAGCCCCAGCATTTT. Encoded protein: CASSFWNQPQHF.

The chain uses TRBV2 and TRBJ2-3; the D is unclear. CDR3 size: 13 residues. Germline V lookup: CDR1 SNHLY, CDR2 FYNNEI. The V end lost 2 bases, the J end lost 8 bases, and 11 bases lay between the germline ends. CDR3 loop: CASSERSDGTQYF. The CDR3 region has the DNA TGTGCCAGCAGTGAAAGGAGCGACGGTACGCAGTATTTT.